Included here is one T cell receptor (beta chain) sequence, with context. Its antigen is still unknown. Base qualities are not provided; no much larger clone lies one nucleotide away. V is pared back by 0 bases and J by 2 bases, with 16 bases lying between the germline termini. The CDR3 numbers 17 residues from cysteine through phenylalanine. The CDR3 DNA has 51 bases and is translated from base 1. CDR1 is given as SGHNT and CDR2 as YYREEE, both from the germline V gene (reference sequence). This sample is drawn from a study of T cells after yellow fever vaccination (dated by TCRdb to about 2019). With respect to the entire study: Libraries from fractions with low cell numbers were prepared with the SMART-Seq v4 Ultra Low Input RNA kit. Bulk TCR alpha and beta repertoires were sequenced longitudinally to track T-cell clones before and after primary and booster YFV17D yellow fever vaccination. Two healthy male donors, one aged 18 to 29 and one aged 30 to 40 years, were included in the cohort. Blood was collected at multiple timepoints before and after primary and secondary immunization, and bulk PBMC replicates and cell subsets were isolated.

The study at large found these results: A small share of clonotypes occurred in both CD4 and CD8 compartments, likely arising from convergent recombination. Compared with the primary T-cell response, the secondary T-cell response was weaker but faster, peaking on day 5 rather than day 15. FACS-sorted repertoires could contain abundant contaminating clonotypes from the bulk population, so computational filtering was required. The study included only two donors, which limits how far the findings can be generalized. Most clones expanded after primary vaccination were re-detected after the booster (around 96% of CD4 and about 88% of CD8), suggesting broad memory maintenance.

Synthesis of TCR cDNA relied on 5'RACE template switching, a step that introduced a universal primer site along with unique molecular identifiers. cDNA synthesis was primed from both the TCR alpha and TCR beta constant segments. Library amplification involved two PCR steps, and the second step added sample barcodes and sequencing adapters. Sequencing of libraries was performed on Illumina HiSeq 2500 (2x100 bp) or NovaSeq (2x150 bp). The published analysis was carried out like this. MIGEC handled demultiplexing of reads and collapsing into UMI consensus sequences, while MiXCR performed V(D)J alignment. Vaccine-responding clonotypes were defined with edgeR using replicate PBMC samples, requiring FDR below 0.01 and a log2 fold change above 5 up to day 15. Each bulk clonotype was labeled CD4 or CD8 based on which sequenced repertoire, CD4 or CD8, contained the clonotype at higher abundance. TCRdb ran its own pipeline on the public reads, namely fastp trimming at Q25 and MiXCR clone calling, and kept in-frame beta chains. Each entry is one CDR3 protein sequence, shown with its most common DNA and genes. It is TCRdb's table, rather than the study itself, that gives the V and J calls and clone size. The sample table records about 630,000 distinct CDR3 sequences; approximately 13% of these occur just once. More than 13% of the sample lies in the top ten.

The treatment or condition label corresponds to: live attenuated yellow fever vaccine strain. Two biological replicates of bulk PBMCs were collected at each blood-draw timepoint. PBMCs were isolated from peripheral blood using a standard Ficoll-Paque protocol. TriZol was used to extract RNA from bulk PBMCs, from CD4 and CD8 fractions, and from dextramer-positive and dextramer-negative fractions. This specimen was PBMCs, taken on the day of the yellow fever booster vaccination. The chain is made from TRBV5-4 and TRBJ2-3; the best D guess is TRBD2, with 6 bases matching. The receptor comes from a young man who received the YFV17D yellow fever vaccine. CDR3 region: CASSLGLGFTFTDTQYF. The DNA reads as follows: TGTGCCAGCAGCTTGGGACTAGGGTTCACGTTCACAGATACGCAGTATTTT.